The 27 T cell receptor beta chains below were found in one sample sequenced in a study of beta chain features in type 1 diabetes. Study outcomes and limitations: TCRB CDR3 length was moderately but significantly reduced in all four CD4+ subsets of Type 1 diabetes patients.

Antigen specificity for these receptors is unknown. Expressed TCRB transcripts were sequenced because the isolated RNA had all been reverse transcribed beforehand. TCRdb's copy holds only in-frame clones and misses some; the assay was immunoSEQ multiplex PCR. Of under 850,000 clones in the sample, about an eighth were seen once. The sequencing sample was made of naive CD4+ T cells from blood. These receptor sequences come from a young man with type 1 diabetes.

The chain's CDR3 is CAIRDRGGQETQYF. The CDR3 coding sequence is TGTGCCATCAGGGACAGGGGGGGACAAGAGACCCAGTACTTC. The chain is built from TRBV10-3 and TRBJ2-5; 10 bases match TRBD1. CDR3 size: 14 residues. Germline lookup yields CDR1 ENHRY and CDR2 SYGVKD. V dropped 6 bases and J dropped 2; count of bases not matched to a gene: 3.

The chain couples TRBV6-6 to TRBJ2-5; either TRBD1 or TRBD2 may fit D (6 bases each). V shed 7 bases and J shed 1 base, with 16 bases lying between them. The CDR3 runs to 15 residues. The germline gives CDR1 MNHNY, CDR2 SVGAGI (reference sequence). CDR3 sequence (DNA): TGTGCCAGCACCGACGGGGGCACGAGCCAAGAGACCCAGTACTTC. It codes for CASTDGGTSQETQYF.

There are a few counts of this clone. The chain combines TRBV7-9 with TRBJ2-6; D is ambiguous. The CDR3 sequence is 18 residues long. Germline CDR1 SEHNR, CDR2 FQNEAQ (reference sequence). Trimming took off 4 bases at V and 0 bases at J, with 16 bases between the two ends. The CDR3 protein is CASSYTATRASGANVLTF. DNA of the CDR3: TGTGCCAGCAGCTATACAGCTACACGAGCCTCTGGGGCCAACGTCCTGACTTTC.

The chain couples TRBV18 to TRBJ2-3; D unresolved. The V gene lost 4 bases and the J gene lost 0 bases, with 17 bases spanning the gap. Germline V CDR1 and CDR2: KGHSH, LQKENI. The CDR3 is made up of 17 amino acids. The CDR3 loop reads CASSLGTDLTSTDTQYF. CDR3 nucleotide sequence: TGTGCCAGCTCACTCGGCACAGATCTTACTAGCACAGATACGCAGTATTTT.

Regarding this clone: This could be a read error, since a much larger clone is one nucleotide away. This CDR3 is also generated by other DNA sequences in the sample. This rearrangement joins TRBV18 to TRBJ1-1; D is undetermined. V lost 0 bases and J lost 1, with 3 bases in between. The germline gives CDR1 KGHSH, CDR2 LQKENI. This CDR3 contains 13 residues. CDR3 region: CASSPPENTEAFF. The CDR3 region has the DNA TGTGCCAGCTCACCACCGGAGAACACTGAAGCTTTCTTT.

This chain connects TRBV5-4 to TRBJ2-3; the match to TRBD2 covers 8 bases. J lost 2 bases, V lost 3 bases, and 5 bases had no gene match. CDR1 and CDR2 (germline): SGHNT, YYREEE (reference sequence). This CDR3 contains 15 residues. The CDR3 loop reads CASSSRGGTTDTQYF. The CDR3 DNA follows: TGTGCCAGCAGCTCCCGGGGGGGCACCACAGATACGCAGTATTTT.

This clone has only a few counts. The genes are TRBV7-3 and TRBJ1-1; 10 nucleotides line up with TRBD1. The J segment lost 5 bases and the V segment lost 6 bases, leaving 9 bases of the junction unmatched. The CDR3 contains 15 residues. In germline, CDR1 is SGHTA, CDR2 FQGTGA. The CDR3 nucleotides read TGTGCCAGCAGATTCGACGGGACAGGGGTTACTGAAGCTTTCTTT. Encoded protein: CASRFDGTGVTEAFF.

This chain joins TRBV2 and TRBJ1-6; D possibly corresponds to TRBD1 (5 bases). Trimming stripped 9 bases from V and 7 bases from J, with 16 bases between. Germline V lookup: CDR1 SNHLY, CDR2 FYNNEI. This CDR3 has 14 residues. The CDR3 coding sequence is TGTGCCAGTCGGGACGCCCCGGGAAATTCACCCCTCCACTTT. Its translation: CASRDAPGNSPLHF.

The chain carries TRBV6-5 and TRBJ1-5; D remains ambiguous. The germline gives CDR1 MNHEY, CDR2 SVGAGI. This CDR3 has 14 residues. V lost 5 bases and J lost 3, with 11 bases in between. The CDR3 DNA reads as TGTGCCAGCAGTCATGTCTATTCCAATCAGCCCCAGCATTTT. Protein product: CASSHVYSNQPQHF.

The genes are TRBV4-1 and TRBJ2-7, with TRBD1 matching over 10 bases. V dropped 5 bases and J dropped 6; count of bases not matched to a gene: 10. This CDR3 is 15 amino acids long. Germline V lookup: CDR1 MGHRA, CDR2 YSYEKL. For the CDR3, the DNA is TGCGCCAGCAGCTCACCCGGGACAGGGGTGCGCGAGCAGTACTTC. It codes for CASSSPGTGVREQYF.

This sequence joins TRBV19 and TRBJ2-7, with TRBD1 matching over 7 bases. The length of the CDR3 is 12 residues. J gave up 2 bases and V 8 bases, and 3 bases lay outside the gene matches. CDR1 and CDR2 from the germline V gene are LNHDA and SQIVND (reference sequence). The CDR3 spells CASGDRPYEQYF. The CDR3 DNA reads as TGTGCCAGTGGGGACAGACCCTACGAGCAGTACTTC. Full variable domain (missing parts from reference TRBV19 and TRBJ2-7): DGGITQSPKYLFRKEGQNVTLSCEQNLNHDAMYWYRQDPGQGLRLIYYSQIVNDFQKGDIAEGYSVSREKKESFPLTVTSAQKNPTAFYLCASGDRPYEQYFGPGTRLTVT.

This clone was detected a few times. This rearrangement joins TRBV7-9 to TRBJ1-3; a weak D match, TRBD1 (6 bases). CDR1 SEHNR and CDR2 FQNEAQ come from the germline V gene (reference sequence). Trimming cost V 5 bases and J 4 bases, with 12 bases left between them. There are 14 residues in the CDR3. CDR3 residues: CASSPNRAGNTIYF. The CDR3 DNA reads TGTGCCAGCAGCCCAAACAGGGCCGGAAACACCATATATTTT.

The CDR3 nucleotides read TGTGCCAGCAGTAAAACAGTTAACACTGAAGCTTTCTTT. Its protein is CASSKTVNTEAFF. The J gene is TRBJ1-1, the V gene TRBV7-3; D unresolved. Germline V CDR1 and CDR2: SGHTA, FQGTGA. The ends were cut back, 6 bases at V and 2 bases at J, with 10 bases in the middle. The length of the CDR3 is 13 residues. Together with reference TRBV7-3 and TRBJ1-1, the CDR3 gives the full variable domain: GAGVSQTPSNKVTEKGKYVELRCDPISGHTALYWYRQSLGQGPEFLIYFQGTGAADDSGLPNDRFFAVRPEGSVSTLKIQRTERGDSAVYLCASSKTVNTEAFFGQGTRLTVV.

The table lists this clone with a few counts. CDR3 sequence reads: CASSTTWTRGEQYF. In DNA form, the CDR3 reads TGTGCCAGCAGCACAACATGGACGCGAGGCGAGCAGTACTTC. This rearrangement joins TRBV11-2 to TRBJ2-7; D uncertain. There are 14 residues in the CDR3. Trimming shortened V by 5 bases and J by 6 bases, and 17 bases separated the two germline ends. Germline-derived CDR1 and CDR2 are SGHAT and FQNNGV.

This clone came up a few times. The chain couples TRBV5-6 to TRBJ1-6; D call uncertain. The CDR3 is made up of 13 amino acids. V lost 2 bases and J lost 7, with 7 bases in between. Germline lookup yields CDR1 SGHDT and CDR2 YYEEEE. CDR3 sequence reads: CASSFSENSPLHF. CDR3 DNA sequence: TGTGCCAGCAGCTTCTCGGAAAATTCACCCCTCCACTTT.

The CDR3 protein is CASSRGQGNQPQHF. CDR3 DNA sequence: TGTGCCAGCAGTAGGGGACAGGGCAATCAGCCCCAGCATTTT. The gene calls are TRBV25-1 and TRBJ1-5, with 8 bases matching TRBD1. With 5 bases clipped from V and 2 bases from J, the junction kept 2 bases outside the gene matches. The CDR3 extends over 14 amino acids. Germline lookup yields CDR1 MGHDK and CDR2 SYGVNS.

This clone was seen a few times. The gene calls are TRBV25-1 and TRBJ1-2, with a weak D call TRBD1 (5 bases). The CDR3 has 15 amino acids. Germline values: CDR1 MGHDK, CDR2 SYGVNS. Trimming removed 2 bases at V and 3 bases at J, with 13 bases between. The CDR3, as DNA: TGTGCCAGCAGTGAACGTGCTGGGGGGGACTATGGCTACACCTTC. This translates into CASSERAGGDYGYTF.

In nucleotides, the CDR3 is TGTGCCAGCAGTCCACTAGCCGGGGAGCTGTTTTTT. This encodes CASSPLAGELFF. The chain combines TRBV2 with TRBJ2-2; possibly TRBD2 for D (5 bases). With 5 bases removed from V and 6 bases from J, the gap between germline ends came to 7 bases. Germline CDR1 SNHLY, CDR2 FYNNEI. This CDR3 comprises 12 residues.

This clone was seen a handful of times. In DNA form, the CDR3 reads TGTGCCAGCAGCTTAATTGTCGGGGGGACCTACGAGCAGTACTTC. It is translated as CASSLIVGGTYEQYF. The gene calls are TRBV7-2 and TRBJ2-7; 7 nucleotides align to TRBD2. The CDR3 has 15 amino acids. The germline V gene encodes CDR1 SGHTA and CDR2 FQGNSA. V was pared by 2 bases and J by 2 bases, with 6 bases of the junction left unmatched.

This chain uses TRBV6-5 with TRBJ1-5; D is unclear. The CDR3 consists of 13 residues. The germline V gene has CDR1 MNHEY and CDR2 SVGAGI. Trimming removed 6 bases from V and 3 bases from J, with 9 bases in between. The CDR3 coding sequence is TGTGCCAGCAGCACAACCCTCAATCAGCCCCAGCATTTT. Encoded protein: CASSTTLNQPQHF.

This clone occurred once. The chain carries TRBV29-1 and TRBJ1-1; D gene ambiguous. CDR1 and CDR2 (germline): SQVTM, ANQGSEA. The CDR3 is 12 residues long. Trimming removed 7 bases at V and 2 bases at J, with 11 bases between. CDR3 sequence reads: CSALHPNTEAFF. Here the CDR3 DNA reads TGCAGCGCCCTACACCCAAACACTGAAGCTTTCTTT.

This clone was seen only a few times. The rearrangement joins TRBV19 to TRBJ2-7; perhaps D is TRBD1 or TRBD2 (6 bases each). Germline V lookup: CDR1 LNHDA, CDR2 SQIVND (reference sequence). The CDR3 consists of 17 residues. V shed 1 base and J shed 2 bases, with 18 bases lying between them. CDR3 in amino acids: CASSIGGGGDNPYEQYF. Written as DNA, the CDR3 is TGTGCCAGTAGTATAGGCGGAGGAGGGGACAATCCCTACGAGCAGTACTTC.

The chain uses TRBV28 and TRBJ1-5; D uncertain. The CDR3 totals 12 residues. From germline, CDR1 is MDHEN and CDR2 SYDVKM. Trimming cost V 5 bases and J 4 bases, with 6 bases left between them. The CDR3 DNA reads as TGTGCCAGCAGTGACGGAAATCAGCCCCAGCATTTT. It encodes CASSDGNQPQHF.

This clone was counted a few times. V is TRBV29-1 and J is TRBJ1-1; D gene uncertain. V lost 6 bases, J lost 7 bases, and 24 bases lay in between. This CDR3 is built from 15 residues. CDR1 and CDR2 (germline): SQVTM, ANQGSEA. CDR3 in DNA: TGCAGCGTCGTAAACCAACATTGGCGGGAGCATGAAGCTTTCTTT. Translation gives CSVVNQHWREHEAFF. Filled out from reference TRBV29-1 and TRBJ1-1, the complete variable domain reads SAVISQKPSRDICQRGTSLTIQCQVDSQVTMMFWYRQQPGQSLTLIATANQGSEATYESGFVIDKFPISRPNLTFSTLTVSNMSPEDSSIYLCSVVNQHWREHEAFFGQGTRLTVV.

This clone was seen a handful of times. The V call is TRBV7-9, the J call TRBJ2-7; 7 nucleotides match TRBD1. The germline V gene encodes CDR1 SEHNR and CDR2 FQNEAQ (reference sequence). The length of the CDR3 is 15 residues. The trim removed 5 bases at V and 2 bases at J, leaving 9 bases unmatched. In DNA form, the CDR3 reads TGTGCCAGCAGCCAGGGACAGACCGAGACCTACGAGCAGTACTTC. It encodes CASSQGQTETYEQYF.

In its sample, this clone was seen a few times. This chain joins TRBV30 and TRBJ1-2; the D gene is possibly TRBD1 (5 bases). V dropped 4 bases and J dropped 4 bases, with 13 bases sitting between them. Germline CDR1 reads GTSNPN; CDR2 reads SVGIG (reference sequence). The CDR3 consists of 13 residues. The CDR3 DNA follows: TGTGCCTGGACTACGAAAAGGGGCTATGGCTACACCTTC. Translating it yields CAWTTKRGYGYTF.

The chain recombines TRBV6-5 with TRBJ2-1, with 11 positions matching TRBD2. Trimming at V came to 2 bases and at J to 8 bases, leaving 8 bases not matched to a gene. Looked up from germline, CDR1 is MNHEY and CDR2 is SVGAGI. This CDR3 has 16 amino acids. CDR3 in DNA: TGTGCCAGCAGTTACCCGCTAGCGGGGGGTAATCATGAGCAGTTCTTC. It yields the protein CASSYPLAGGNHEQFF.